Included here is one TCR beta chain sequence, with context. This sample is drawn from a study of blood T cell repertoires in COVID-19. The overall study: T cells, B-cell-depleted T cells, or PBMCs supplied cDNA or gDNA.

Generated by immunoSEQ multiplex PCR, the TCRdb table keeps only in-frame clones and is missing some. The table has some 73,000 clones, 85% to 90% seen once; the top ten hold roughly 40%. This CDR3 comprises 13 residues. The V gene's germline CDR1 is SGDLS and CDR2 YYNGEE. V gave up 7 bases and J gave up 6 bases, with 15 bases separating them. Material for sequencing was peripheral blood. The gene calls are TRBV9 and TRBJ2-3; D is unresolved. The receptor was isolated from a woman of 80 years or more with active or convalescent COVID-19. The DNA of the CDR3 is TGTGCCAGCGCGATCCATGCTTTTGATACGCAGTATTTT. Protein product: CASAIHAFDTQYF.